This T cell receptor (beta chain) emerged from a study of cytomegalovirus exposure and HLA in healthy donors. Study findings and constraints: In vitro data verified a few CMV-associated chains as specific for CMV antigens. Certain indistinguishable V segments, among them TRBV6-2 and TRBV6-3, were excluded. In a later analysis, TCR beta V- and J-gene trimming was associated with a missense DCLRE1C variant.

Comments on this clone: Its specificity is unknown.

This PCR relied on a set of 60 Vbeta primers and 13 Jbeta primers. Libraries were prepared by immunoSEQ multiplex PCR; TCRdb keeps only in-frame clonotypes and omits some of them. The sample has about 140,000 clones, more than 60% seen once. In germline, CDR1 is LNHDA, CDR2 SQIVND (reference sequence). V lost 2 bases to trimming and J lost 7 bases, with 18 bases between them. The CDR3 is 16 residues long. This clonotype was obtained from a female donor in good health and CMV-seronegative. Material for sequencing was PBMCs. V gene TRBV19 combines with J gene TRBJ1-5, with D possibly matching TRBD1 (6 bases). CDR3 sequence reads: CASSISRINRDQPQHF. CDR3 in DNA: TGTGCCAGTAGTATAAGCCGGATAAACAGGGACCAGCCCCAGCATTTT.